Given below is one T cell receptor (beta chain) in context. This clonotype was counted between two and nine times. Its antigen has not been determined. Per-nucleotide qualities are absent, and no much larger clonotype sits a single base away. Receptors were amplified or captured by 5' RACE. TCRdb names Illumina HiSeq 2500 as the instrument used. A second PCR of about 7 to 12 cycles was performed with a sample-barcoded 5' primer and a J-beta primer mix. A unique molecular identifier was introduced onto each TCR beta cDNA molecule by a template-switch 5' adaptor carrying 12 random nucleotides. At least 2.5 million CDR3-containing paired-end reads were obtained from each sample. First-strand cDNA was synthesized from all RNA with the Mint cDNA synthesis kit, primed by a TRBC-specific oligonucleotide. All cDNA was treated with uracil-DNA glycosylase and then went through a first 18-cycle PCR with the universal primers M1SS and BC2_uni_R. Turning to the authors' computational methods: For normalization, 1 million high-quality reads were randomly selected from each sample, with every read carrying a distinct molecular identifier. Instead of being binned into consensus sequences, reads that shared molecular identifiers were thrown out. MiTCR, run with a Q25 quality threshold and the strictest error-elimination algorithm, handled CDR3 identification, clonotype clustering and error correction. A nonparametric unseen species model using Euler transformation provided a lower-bound estimate of total TCR beta diversity. The public reads were run again by TCRdb, first through fastp at Q25 and then through MiXCR, and only productive beta chains were kept. One record per CDR3 amino acid sequence lists the most common genes and DNA. The V and J calls shown here were made by TCRdb, not taken from the authors' results. Counted in this sample were about 760,000 distinct CDR3 sequences; 20% to 25% of them appeared once. The ten biggest clones cover 8% to 10% of the sample.

This sample stems from a study of blood T cells in healthy people across ages (dated by TCRdb to the mid-2010s). At the level of the whole study: In model experiments, roughly one uniquely barcoded TCR beta cDNA molecule per two T cells was captured by template switching. Four age groups were formed from the donors: young (average approximately 17 years), middle-aged (approximately 40), aged (around 68) and long-lived (about 80). The study measured age-related changes in TCR beta repertoire diversity using deep sequencing normalized with unique cDNA molecular identifiers. The study analyzed two additional independent replicas of 1 million unique cDNA reads from the same blood draw for two donors, one aged 18 to 29 and one aged 80 or older. The full study reports these points: Donor CMV infection status was unknown, potentially confounding age-related changes in expanded clonotypes. Because profiling used bulk unsorted PBMCs, naive and antigen-experienced compartments could not be compared conclusively. Estimates of total diversity from one million sequenced T cells were regarded as lower bounds and underestimates. The percentage of naive T cells measured by flow cytometry correlated strongly with observed TCR beta diversity. Observed TCR beta diversity per million T cells fell roughly linearly with age, and a significant reduction was already apparent by age about 38. The long-lived group showed more naive CD4+ T cells, fewer expanded clones and increased TCR diversity than the aged group, suggesting age selection.

The CDR3 measures 15 amino acids from cysteine to phenylalanine. Only the CDR3 portion is preserved as DNA: 45 bases, with reading frame beginning at the first base. The germline V gene encodes CDR1 SGHTA and CDR2 FQGNSA. The junction shows trimming of 2 bases on V and 8 bases on J, and the gene matches do not reach 9 bases of it. Systemically healthy Caucasian individuals from Russia, about 38 in total and aged 6 to 90 years, were included as donors. Around 10 milliliters of peripheral blood were collected from each donor into EDTA-treated Vacutainer tubes. Ficoll-Paque density-gradient centrifugation was used to isolate PBMCs, with at least 6.5 million per sample. Total RNA, at least 5 micrograms per sample, was extracted from PBMCs with Trizol reagent. For every donor, flow cytometry on a PBMC aliquot measured the percentage of naive CD45RAhigh/CD27high T cells. The same sample was also studied in work on T cells of mothers and their children. As the second study states: The donors were nine systemically healthy Caucasian individuals, made up of three mothers and their six children. cDNA synthesis used all of the extracted RNA, with approximately 1.4 ug of RNA in each 15 ul reaction. In the second PCR, the M1S primer introduced both the sample barcodes and 2-4 random nucleotides. More than 8 million TCR beta CDR3 reads were obtained from each mother, and 2.5 million to 3 million reads were obtained from each child. Thymic selection similarly shapes TCR recombination output in related and unrelated pairs, with minor effect from inherited differences. Normalized repertoire overlap was always found to be slightly, but never significantly, higher in related mother-child pairs than in unrelated mother-child pairs. With a sensitivity of about 100 clones per million clonotypes, no persistent microchimeric T cell clones were detected. To look for features that set related mother-child pairs apart from unrelated individuals, the researchers ran deep NGS to compare the TCR beta repertoires of mothers and children. On average, the children were approximately 11 +/- 4 years old, while the mothers were about 37 +/- 4 years old. After adapter ligation with NEBNext reagents, the libraries were sequenced on Illumina HiSeq 2000 with 100+100 nt paired-end reads. To prevent cross-contamination, the mother and child libraries were prepared a month apart and were sequenced in separate runs. For each donor, between about 450,000 and 2,300,000 distinct TCR beta clonotypes were identified. Naive TCR beta clonotypes were estimated from low-frequency clonotypes matched to each donor's FACS-determined naive share, without sorting.

The sequence derives from a boy younger than 18 in good health. The chain links TRBV7-2 with TRBJ2-1; the central 7 bases match TRBD2. Sequencing input: blood. The DNA sequence is as follows: TGTGCCAGCAGCTTATTGTGGGAGGGTCGGCATGAGCAGTTCTTC. It translates as CASSLLWEGRHEQFF.